The rows below give T cell receptor beta chains drawn from one sample of a study of tumor-infiltrating lymphocytes in oesophageal squamous cell carcinoma. Each CDR3 protein is one row after TCRdb ran MiXCR on the PCR reads. The sample carries 10,000 to 15,000 distinct CDR3 sequences, over 50% recorded once. Sequencing was performed on esophageal tumor tissue. The receptors here all came from a female donor with esophageal squamous cell carcinoma. Each CDR3 is given with its conserved first and last residue. A D gene is named only where the DNA matches it firmly. Size tells how often a clone was seen (once, few, many) or the class of an expanded clone, and some rows leave it out.

TRBJ1-1 - 14 - TRBV7-2 TGTGCCAGCAGCTTCACCGACAGGAACACTGAAGCTTTCTTT CASSFTDRNTEAFF
TRBJ1-2 - 14 - TRBV6-1 TGTGCCAGCAGTGAAGCGTGGGGGACGCGTGGCTACACCTTC CASSEAWGTRGYTF
TRBJ2-3 - 14 - TRBV14 TGTGCCAGCAGCCGCCAACAATACACAGATACGCAGTATTTT CASSRQQYTDTQYF
TRBJ2-7 - 15 - TRBV7-2 TGTGCCAGCAGCTCATCTGTCGATCCCTCCTACGAGCAGTACTTC CASSSSVDPSYEQYF
TRBJ2-1 - 14 - TRBV7-2 TGTGCCAGCAGCGGCACGTCGGCGTCCTACGAGCAGTGCTTC CASSGTSASYEQCF
TRBJ2-7 - 14 - TRBV11-2 TGTGCCAGCAGCCCCCGAGGGGGGGCCTACGAGCAGTACTTC CASSPRGGAYEQYF
TRBJ2-7 - 17 few TRBV7-2 TGTGCCAGCAGCTTAAGGTTTATGGGGTCAGTCCGCTACGAGCAGTACTTC CASSLRFMGSVRYEQYF
TRBJ2-1 TRBD2 16 - TRBV5-1 TGCGCCAGCAGCTTGGAAAGACTAGCGGGCTCCAATGAGCAGTTCTTC CASSLERLAGSNEQFF
TRBJ2-1 - 12 - TRBV7-9 TGTGCCAGCAGCTTAGCGTTCGATGAGCAGTTCTTC CASSLAFDEQFF
TRBJ2-6 TRBD2 20 - TRBV7-8 TGTGCCAGCAGCGTAGGATGGACTAGCGGGACCCGCTCTGGGGCCAACGTCCTGACTTTC CASSVGWTSGTRSGANVLTF
TRBJ1-2 - 13 - TRBV28 TGTGCCAGCAGTTTGCAGGGACTCTATGGCTACACCTTC CASSLQGLYGYTF
TRBJ2-7 TRBD2 14 - TRBV11-3 TGTGCCAGCAGCTTAGCCCTAGCGGGAGGCGAGCAGTACTTC CASSLALAGGEQYF
TRBJ2-3 TRBD2 15 - TRBV7-6 TGTGCCAGCAGCTCAATAGCGGGAGCAATAGATACGCAGTATTTT CASSSIAGAIDTQYF
TRBJ2-1 - 17 - TRBV7-9 TGTGCCAGCAGCTTATCCAGGGGCGGCGCATCCTACAATGAGCAGTTCTTC CASSLSRGGASYNEQFF
TRBJ2-6 TRBD1 19 - TRBV12-3/TRBV12-4 TGTGCCAGCAGTTTTAGGGGGCTGAGCCCGTTTTCTGGGGCCAACGTCCTGACTTTC CASSFRGLSPFSGANVLTF
TRBJ2-1 TRBD2 15 medium-sized TRBV6-1 TGTGCCAGCAGTCGCCCTAGCGGGAGGGCCAATGAGCAGTTCTTC CASSRPSGRANEQFF
TRBJ2-3 - 12 - TRBV7-2 TGTGCCAGCAGCCCAGGGGCAGATACGCAGTATTTT CASSPGADTQYF
TRBJ2-5 - 16 many TRBV5-4 TGTGCCAGCAGCTTGAACAGGGGAGGGGCACAAGAGACCCAGTACTTC CASSLNRGGAQETQYF
TRBJ2-1 TRBD2 16 - TRBV24-1 TGTGCCACCAGTGATTCGGGACTAGCGGGACGGAATGAGCAGTTCTTC CATSDSGLAGRNEQFF
TRBJ2-5 TRBD2 14 few TRBV7-3 TGTGCCAGCAGCCGACTAGCGGGAGGGGGGACCCAGTACTTC CASSRLAGGGTQYF
TRBJ1-3 - 15 - TRBV19 TGTGCCAGTAGTATCACCCGGACGGTTGGAAACACCATATATTTT CASSITRTVGNTIYF
TRBJ2-5 TRBD2 15 - TRBV7-9 TGTGCCAGCAGCCCGACTAGCGGGAGTCAGGGGACCCAGTACTTC CASSPTSGSQGTQYF
TRBJ2-4 - 17 once TRBV11-2 TGTGCCAGCAGCTTAGCCAGATCCGGTTTGTGGGGGGACATTCAGTACTTC CASSLARSGLWGDIQYF
TRBJ2-5 - 13 - TRBV6-5 TGTGCCAGCAGTTGGGAGTCTCAAGAGACCCAGTACTTC CASSWESQETQYF
TRBJ2-3 - 14 - TRBV24-1 TGTGCCACCAGTGATTTGGTAGGGGAAGATACGCAGTATTTT CATSDLVGEDTQYF
TRBJ2-1 - 14 few TRBV7-8 TGTGCCAGCAGCTTAACGGGAGTATACAATGAGCAGTTCTTC CASSLTGVYNEQFF
TRBJ1-1 - 13 - TRBV20-1 TGCAGTGGTACACAAAGGATCATAACTGAAGCTTTCTTT CSGTQRIITEAFF
TRBJ1-1 TRBD1 14 - TRBV6-1 TGTGCCAGCAGTTGGGGAACAGGGGGCCGTGAAGCTTTCTTT CASSWGTGGREAFF
TRBJ1-1 - 13 few TRBV7-4 TGTGCCGGGATAGGGGAGTTCGGCACTGAAGCTTTCTTT CAGIGEFGTEAFF
TRBJ1-1 TRBD1 14 - TRBV7-9 TGTGCCAGCAGCCAGGGACAGGGGAACACTGAAGCTTTCTTT CASSQGQGNTEAFF
TRBJ2-7 - 14 - TRBV7-4 TGTGCCAGCAGCTTATCTGGGGGCTCCTACGAGCAGTACTTC CASSLSGGSYEQYF
TRBJ1-3 - 13 - TRBV6-1 TGTGCCAGCAGTGGTGACAGCGGAAACACCATATATTTT CASSGDSGNTIYF
TRBJ1-2 - 12 medium-sized TRBV5-5 TGTGCCAGCAGCTTGTCAGGGTATGGCTACACCTTC CASSLSGYGYTF
TRBJ2-7 - 13 - TRBV12-3/TRBV12-4 TGTGCCAGCAGTTTAAGAGCCTCCGACGAGCAGTACTTC CASSLRASDEQYF
TRBJ2-1 TRBD1 17 - TRBV7-2 TGTGCCAGCAGCTTCTTCCCCCGGCAGGGGGCTTACAATGAGCAGTTCTTC CASSFFPRQGAYNEQFF
TRBJ1-6 - 14 few TRBV7-3 TGTGCCAGCAGCTTTCACGGTCCCTCCTACGAGCAGTACTTT CASSFHGPSYEQYF
TRBJ2-3 - 14 - TRBV7-6 TGTGCCAGCAGCTTAGCGAATTTTTTGGATACGCAGTATTTT CASSLANFLDTQYF
TRBJ2-7 TRBD2 15 - TRBV27 TGTGCCAGCAGTTCCGGACTAGCGGGGAGGTACGAGCAGTACTTC CASSSGLAGRYEQYF
TRBJ2-7 - 12 few TRBV12-3/TRBV12-4 TGTGCCAGCAGTTCGGTTTTCTACGAGCAGTACTTC CASSSVFYEQYF